These 32 T cell receptor beta chains came from one sample sequenced in a study of T cell responses to AZD1222 COVID-19 vaccine (dated by TCRdb to about 2021). The meaning of the sample's time point label: baseline before first vaccination. Libraries were constructed by the immunoSEQ multiplex PCR assay. In TCRdb, the immuneACCESS table is reduced to in-frame sequences with V and J assigned. These tables do not hold every clone; where another copy was compared, an unresolved V gene accounts for under half, and the others remain unexplained. This sample lists about 150,000 clones; roughly nine tenths were detected once. Of the sample, 1.5% falls within the top ten clones. Sequences were derived from peripheral blood, sampled on day 0 of AZD1222 vaccination. All receptors derive from an adult in good health.

The chain couples TRBV5-4 to TRBJ2-1; D is possibly TRBD1 or TRBD2 (5 bases each). Trimming left V 4 bases short and J 10 bases short, with 15 bases between. The CDR3 has 13 residues. Germline CDR1 SGHNT, CDR2 YYREEE (reference sequence). The CDR3 protein is CASSRGPPGEQFF. In DNA form, the CDR3 reads TGTGCCAGCAGCCGGGGACCTCCGGGAGAGCAGTTCTTC.

J is TRBJ1-5 and V is TRBV19, with 8 bases matching TRBD1. The CDR3 contains 13 residues. Trimming at V came to 8 bases and at J to 7 bases, leaving 7 bases not matched to a gene. Looked up from germline, CDR1 is LNHDA and CDR2 is SQIVND (reference sequence). The CDR3 protein is CASGDRGGQPQHF. In nucleotides, the CDR3 is TGTGCCAGTGGCGACAGGGGTGGGCAGCCCCAGCATTTT.

This rearrangement joins TRBV30 to TRBJ1-3, with TRBD1 matching over 9 bases. V lost 5 bases and J lost 7; bases outside the gene matches: 9. Per the germline V gene, CDR1 is GTSNPN and CDR2 is SVGIG (reference sequence). This CDR3 region has 14 residues. Written as DNA, the CDR3 is TGTGCCTGGTGGGGACAGGGAGATGTGAACACCATATATTTT. It translates to CAWWGQGDVNTIYF.

V and J are TRBV28 and TRBJ2-7, with TRBD1 matching over 8 bases. The CDR3 runs 16 residues. The germline V gene has CDR1 MDHEN and CDR2 SYDVKM. V shed 1 base and J 0 bases; nucleotides not matched to a gene: 5. CDR3 sequence (DNA): TGTGCCAGCAGTTTATCGGCAGGGGGCTCCTCCTACGAGCAGTACTTC. This codes for CASSLSAGGSSYEQYF.

This chain uses TRBV11-2 with TRBJ2-7; 8 bases are shared with TRBD2. The junction had 3 bases not matched to a gene; V was cut back by 3 bases and J by 2 bases. In germline, CDR1 is SGHAT, CDR2 FQNNGV. CDR3 length: 14 residues. As DNA, the CDR3 is TGTGCCAGCAGCTTTCGGGGGGGAACCTACGAGCAGTACTTC. This gives the protein CASSFRGGTYEQYF.

The chain combines TRBV5-4 with TRBJ2-3; 11 bases are a match to TRBD2. The germline gives CDR1 SGHNT, CDR2 YYREEE (reference sequence). The CDR3 contains 15 residues. Trimming cost V 5 bases and J 7 bases; bases outside gene matches: 9. As DNA, the CDR3 is TGTGCCAGCAGTTCACTAGCGGGGGCCTCCCATACGCAGTATTTT. It codes for CASSSLAGASHTQYF. The full variable domain, with the rest looked up from reference TRBV5-4 and TRBJ2-3, is ETGVTQSPTHLIKTRGQQVTLRCSSQSGHNTVSWYQQALGQGPQFIFQYYREEENGRGNFPPRFSGLQFPNYSSELNVNALELDDSALYLCASSSLAGASHTQYFGPGTRLTVL.

The chain is built from TRBV28 and TRBJ1-5; D may be TRBD1 (6 bases). The germline V and J ends were trimmed by 7 bases and 7 bases, with 20 bases remaining between them. This CDR3 is 15 amino acids long. Germline loops: CDR1 MDHEN, CDR2 SYDVKM. The CDR3 is CASTPPGHLNQPQHF. As DNA, the CDR3 is TGTGCCAGCACTCCACCGGGACACCTAAACCAGCCCCAGCATTTT.

The DNA of the CDR3 is TGTGCCAGCAGACCCGGAGGGGAAACCTATAATTCACCCCTCCACTTT. It specifies CASRPGGETYNSPLHF. The chain has TRBV28 and TRBJ1-6; a possible D gene is TRBD1 (5 bases). The CDR3 has 16 residues. The V and J ends lost 6 bases and 2 bases respectively, with 14 bases between them. Germline values: CDR1 MDHEN, CDR2 SYDVKM.

The V and J genes are TRBV28 and TRBJ1-6; 7 nucleotides align to TRBD1. Germline V gene sequence: CDR1 MDHEN, CDR2 SYDVKM. The CDR3 is 14 amino acids. With V trimmed by 6 bases and J by 13 bases, 12 bases remained unmatched. Here the CDR3 reads CASRLDRVGGPLHF. As DNA, the CDR3 is TGTGCCAGCAGACTCGACAGGGTGGGTGGGCCCCTCCACTTT. Looking up the rest from reference TRBV28 and TRBJ1-6 gives the full variable domain: DVKVTQSSRYLVKRTGEKVFLECVQDMDHENMFWYRQDPGLGLRLIYFSYDVKMKEKGDIPEGYSVSREKKERFSLILESASTNQTSMYLCASRLDRVGGPLHFGNGTRLTVT.

The genes are TRBV18 and TRBJ1-4; D gene unclear. V dropped 3 bases and J dropped 5 bases, with 10 bases sitting between them. CDR3 length: 14 residues. Germline V CDR1 and CDR2: KGHSH, LQKENI. The CDR3 nucleotides are TGTGCCAGCTCACCGAGGGCCATAAATGAAAAACTGTTTTTT. This sequence encodes CASSPRAINEKLFF.

This rearrangement joins TRBV6-4 to TRBJ2-3; D remains unclear. The germline CDR1 and CDR2 sequences are MRHNA and SNTAGT. Trimming pared 8 bases from V and 6 bases from J, leaving 18 bases between. This CDR3 comprises 14 residues. CDR3 protein: CASPEIVGRDTQYF. DNA of the CDR3: TGTGCCAGCCCCGAAATCGTAGGAAGGGATACGCAGTATTTT.

The chain carries TRBV28 and TRBJ2-7; 13 bases are shared with TRBD2. The CDR3 extends over 15 amino acids. CDR1 and CDR2 from the germline V gene are MDHEN and SYDVKM. V lost 2 bases and J lost 2; bases outside the gene matches: 0. The CDR3 spells CASSLTSGGAYEQYF. CDR3 DNA sequence: TGTGCCAGCAGTTTAACTAGCGGGGGGGCCTACGAGCAGTACTTC. Filled out from reference TRBV28 and TRBJ2-7, the complete variable domain reads DVKVTQSSRYLVKRTGEKVFLECVQDMDHENMFWYRQDPGLGLRLIYFSYDVKMKEKGDIPEGYSVSREKKERFSLILESASTNQTSMYLCASSLTSGGAYEQYFGPGTRLTVT.

The chain joins TRBV6-5 to TRBJ1-1; D remains ambiguous. V lost 1 base and J 1 base, leaving 13 bases between the germline ends. The CDR3 is made up of 16 amino acids. Germline assignment: CDR1 MNHEY and CDR2 SVGAGI. The CDR3 coding sequence is TGTGCCAGCAGTTACTACTCGCAGGTAGGGAACACTGAAGCTTTCTTT. Its translation is CASSYYSQVGNTEAFF.

This clone was seen once. V gene TRBV2 combines with J gene TRBJ2-2; tentatively, D is TRBD2 (5 bases). This CDR3 has 15 amino acids. V dropped 0 bases and J dropped 1 base, with 6 bases sitting between them. CDR1 is SNHLY and CDR2 is FYNNEI in the germline V gene. The CDR3 region has the DNA TGTGCCAGCAGTGAAGCAGGAGGGAACACCGGGGAGCTGTTTTTT. It is translated as CASSEAGGNTGELFF.

V is TRBV7-2 and J is TRBJ2-6; D is uncertain. V was cut by 2 bases and J by 0 bases, with 2 bases left in between. There are 14 residues in the CDR3. Germline V CDR1 and CDR2: SGHTA, FQGNSA. CDR3 residues: CASSLNSGANVLTF. Here the CDR3 DNA reads TGTGCCAGCAGCTTAAACTCTGGGGCCAACGTCCTGACTTTC.

The CDR3 sequence: CASSFERNTIYF. The CDR3 region has the DNA TGTGCCAGCAGTTTTGAGAGAAACACCATATATTTT. The V and J genes are TRBV12-3 or TRBV12-4 and TRBJ1-3; D not resolved. Trimming removed 3 bases from V and 5 bases from J, with 5 bases in between. CDR3 length: 12 residues.

For this clone: The same CDR3 arises from other DNA sequences in this sample as well. The V gene is TRBV19, the J gene TRBJ1-5, with 10 bases matching TRBD1. J gave up 7 bases and V 5 bases, and 2 bases lay outside the gene matches. Germline CDR1 is LNHDA and CDR2 is SQIVND (reference sequence). This CDR3 has 13 residues. CDR3 residues: CASSGTGDQPQHF. The CDR3 DNA sequence: TGTGCCAGTAGTGGGACAGGGGACCAGCCCCAGCATTTT.

The gene calls are TRBV3-1 (or the pseudogene TRBV3-2) and TRBJ1-2; D may be TRBD1 (5 bases). The CDR3 extends over 15 amino acids. Germline lookup yields CDR1 LGHDT and CDR2 YNNKEL (reference sequence). Deletions cut 0 bases from V and 5 bases from J, with 13 bases between. CDR3 sequence reads: CASSQDFQGSYGYTF. The CDR3 nucleotides are TGTGCCAGCAGCCAAGATTTCCAGGGCTCGTATGGCTACACCTTC.

In its sample, this clone was seen a few times. This chain links TRBV28 with TRBJ1-4; TRBD1 matches at 9 bases. Germline CDR1 and CDR2: MDHEN and SYDVKM. Trimming removed 4 bases from V and 4 bases from J; junction bases left unmatched: 7. This CDR3 is 16 amino acids long. CDR3 sequence reads: CASSSGQGLINEKLFF. The CDR3 DNA reads as TGTGCCAGCAGTTCAGGACAGGGGCTGATTAATGAAAAACTGTTTTTT.

V and J are TRBV3-1 (or the pseudogene TRBV3-2) and TRBJ2-2; the D gene is possibly TRBD1 (7 bases). V lost 0 bases and J lost 4, with 12 bases in between. The germline V gene encodes CDR1 LGHDT and CDR2 YNNKEL (reference sequence). The CDR3 spans 16 residues. Here the CDR3 DNA reads TGTGCCAGCAGCCAAGATCAGGGGGACTCCACCGGGGAGCTGTTTTTT. Encoded protein: CASSQDQGDSTGELFF.

The V and J genes are TRBV7-9 and TRBJ1-4; D gene uncertain. V lost 1 base to trimming and J lost 2 bases, with 17 bases between them. In germline, CDR1 is SEHNR, CDR2 FQNEAQ (reference sequence). CDR3 size: 18 residues. In DNA, the CDR3 is TGTGCCAGCAGCTTAGTGGCCACTAGGTTCACCACTAATGAAAAACTGTTTTTT. It yields the protein CASSLVATRFTTNEKLFF. Complete variable domain (other parts from reference TRBV7-9 and TRBJ1-4): DTGVSQNPRHKITKRGQNVTFRCDPISEHNRLYWYRQTLGQGPEFLTYFQNEAQLEKSRLLSDRFSAERPKGSFSTLEIQRTEQGDSAMYLCASSLVATRFTTNEKLFFGSGTQLSVL.

This chain links TRBV6-5 with TRBJ2-3; 8 bases agree with TRBD2. This CDR3 spans 14 amino acids. The V and J ends lost 6 bases and 2 bases, in that order; junction bases with no gene match: 4. The germline V gene encodes CDR1 MNHEY and CDR2 SVGAGI. Here the CDR3 DNA reads TGTGCCAGCAGAGCGGGGGCCTTCACAGATACGCAGTATTTT. This encodes CASRAGAFTDTQYF.

The chain recombines TRBV28 with TRBJ1-1; no clear D. The V end was cut by 8 bases, the J end by 1 base, with 14 bases between. The CDR3 loop spans 14 amino acids. Germline CDR1 MDHEN, CDR2 SYDVKM. Here the CDR3 reads CASSRRTGNTEAFF. CDR3 in DNA: TGTGCCAGCTCCCGACGGACGGGGAACACTGAAGCTTTCTTT.

The chain joins TRBV6-1 to TRBJ2-3, with 11 bases aligning to TRBD2. The CDR3 length is 18 residues. Losses at the gene ends were 1 base for V and 4 bases for J; bases not matched to a gene: 10. Germline CDR1 reads MNHNS; CDR2 reads SASEGT. CDR3 sequence reads: CASSEETSGGRSADTQYF. CDR3 nucleotide sequence: TGTGCCAGCAGTGAAGAAACTAGCGGGGGACGCAGCGCAGATACGCAGTATTTT.

The chain links TRBV3-1 (or the pseudogene TRBV3-2) to TRBJ2-5; D is undetermined. Trimming left V 1 base short and J 0 bases short, with 6 bases between. This CDR3 region has 14 residues. Germline V CDR1 and CDR2: LGHDT, YNNKEL (reference sequence). DNA of the CDR3: TGTGCCAGCAGCCAAGGGCACAACCAAGAGACCCAGTACTTC. Amino acids: CASSQGHNQETQYF.

This clone was recorded a few times. The J gene is TRBJ2-7, the V gene TRBV7-8; TRBD1 agrees at 9 bases. V dropped 5 bases and J dropped 5; count of bases not matched to a gene: 7. This CDR3 contains 14 residues. From germline, CDR1 is SGHVS and CDR2 FQNEAQ. The CDR3 DNA reads TGTGCCAGCAGCACCTCCGGGACAGGGAACGAGCAGTACTTC. The encoded protein is CASSTSGTGNEQYF.

The chain couples TRBV18 to TRBJ1-5, with 7 bases identical to TRBD1. J gave up 3 bases and V 2 bases, and 7 bases lay outside the gene matches. Germline CDR1 reads KGHSH; CDR2 reads LQKENI. CDR3 length: 16 amino acids. The CDR3 loop reads CASSPKGQPFNQPQHF. The CDR3 nucleotides are TGTGCCAGCTCACCAAAGGGACAGCCCTTCAATCAGCCCCAGCATTTT.

The chain employs TRBV18 and TRBJ1-2; D is ambiguous. Germline-derived CDR1 and CDR2 are KGHSH and LQKENI. Trimming took off 2 bases at V and 2 bases at J, with 12 bases between the two ends. This CDR3 spans 15 amino acids. As DNA, the CDR3 is TGTGCCAGCTCACCAGGGCAGGTTCCCAACTATGGCTACACCTTC. Amino acids: CASSPGQVPNYGYTF.

The sample holds one count of this clone. The germline gene is not matched at one end of the junction; a read error may be the cause. The chain couples TRBV4-3 to TRBJ1-1; the match to TRBD1 covers 10 bases. CDR3 length: 12 amino acids. Germline assignment: CDR1 LGHNA and CDR2 YSLEER. CDR3 DNA: TGCGCCAGCAGCCAATCCGGGACAGGGGTTTACTTT. It translates to CASSQSGTGVYF.

The V and J genes are TRBV20-1 and TRBJ1-1; the D is unclear. This CDR3 has 11 residues. V was trimmed by 5 bases and J by 1 base, leaving 5 bases between them. CDR1 is DFQATT, CDR2 SNEGSKA, per germline (reference sequence). The CDR3 reads CSALGNTEAFF. CDR3 sequence (DNA): TGCAGTGCTCTGGGGAACACTGAAGCTTTCTTT.

The chain uses TRBV5-1 and TRBJ2-5; D call uncertain. V dropped 0 bases and J dropped 5 bases, with 11 bases sitting between them. In germline, CDR1 is SGHRS, CDR2 YFSETQ. This CDR3 has 14 amino acids. The CDR3 nucleotides read TGCGCCAGCAGCTTGGAGCTCTCGTATGAGACCCAGTACTTC. Translated: CASSLELSYETQYF.

The CDR3 nucleotides read TGTGCCAGCAGTGAACTAGGGGGCCGGATCACAGATACGCAGTATTTT. Protein: CASSELGGRITDTQYF. The chain combines TRBV2 with TRBJ2-3; 7 bases match TRBD1. With 2 bases clipped from V and 2 bases from J, the junction kept 7 bases outside the gene matches. Germline CDR1 SNHLY, CDR2 FYNNEI. This CDR3 spans 16 amino acids.